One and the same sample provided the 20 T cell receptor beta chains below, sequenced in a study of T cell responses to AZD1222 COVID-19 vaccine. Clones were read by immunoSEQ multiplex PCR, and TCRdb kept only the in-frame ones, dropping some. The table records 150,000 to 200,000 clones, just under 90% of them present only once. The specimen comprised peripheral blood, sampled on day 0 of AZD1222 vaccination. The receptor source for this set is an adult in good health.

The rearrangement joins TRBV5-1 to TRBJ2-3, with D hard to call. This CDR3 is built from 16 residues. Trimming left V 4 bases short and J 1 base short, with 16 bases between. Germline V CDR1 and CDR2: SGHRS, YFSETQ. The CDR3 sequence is CASSPATDFRTDTQYF. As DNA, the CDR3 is TGCGCCAGCAGCCCTGCCACAGATTTTCGCACAGATACGCAGTATTTT.

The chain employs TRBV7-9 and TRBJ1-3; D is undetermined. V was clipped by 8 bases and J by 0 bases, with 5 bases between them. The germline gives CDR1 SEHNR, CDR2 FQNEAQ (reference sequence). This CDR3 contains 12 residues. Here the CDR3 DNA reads TGTGCCAGCGCCAGCTCTGGAAACACCATATATTTT. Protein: CASASSGNTIYF.

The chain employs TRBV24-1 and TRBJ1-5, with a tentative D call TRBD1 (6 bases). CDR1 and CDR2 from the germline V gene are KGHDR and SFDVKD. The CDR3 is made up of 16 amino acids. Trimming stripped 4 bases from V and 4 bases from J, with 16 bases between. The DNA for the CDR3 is TGTGCCACCAGTGACTCGTACAGGGCCCTAAATCAGCCCCAGCATTTT. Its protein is CATSDSYRALNQPQHF.

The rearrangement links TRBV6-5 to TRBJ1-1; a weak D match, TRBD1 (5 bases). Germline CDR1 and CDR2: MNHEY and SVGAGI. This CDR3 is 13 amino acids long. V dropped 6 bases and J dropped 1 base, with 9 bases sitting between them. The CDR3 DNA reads TGTGCCAGCAGCGGGGGTTGGAACACTGAAGCTTTCTTT. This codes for CASSGGWNTEAFF.

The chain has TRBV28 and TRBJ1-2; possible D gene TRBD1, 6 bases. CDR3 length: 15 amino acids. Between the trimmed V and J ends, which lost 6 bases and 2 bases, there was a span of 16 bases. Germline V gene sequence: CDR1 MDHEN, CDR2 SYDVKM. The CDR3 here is CASSKGGPGNYGYTF. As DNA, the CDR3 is TGTGCCAGCAGCAAAGGGGGTCCGGGAAACTATGGCTACACCTTC.

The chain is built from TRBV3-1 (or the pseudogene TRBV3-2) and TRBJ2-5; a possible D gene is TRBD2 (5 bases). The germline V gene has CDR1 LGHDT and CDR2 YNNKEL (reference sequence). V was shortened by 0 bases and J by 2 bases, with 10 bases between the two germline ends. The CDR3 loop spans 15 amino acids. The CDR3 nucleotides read TGTGCCAGCAGCCAAGATCTCGAGCGGCAAGAGACCCAGTACTTC. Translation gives CASSQDLERQETQYF.

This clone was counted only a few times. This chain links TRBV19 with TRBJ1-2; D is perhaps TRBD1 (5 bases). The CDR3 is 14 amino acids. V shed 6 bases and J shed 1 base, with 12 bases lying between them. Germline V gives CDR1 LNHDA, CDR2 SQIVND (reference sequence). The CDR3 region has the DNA TGTGCCAGTAGACAGACAGACGGTAACTATGGCTACACCTTC. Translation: CASRQTDGNYGYTF. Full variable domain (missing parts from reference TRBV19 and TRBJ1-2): DGGITQSPKYLFRKEGQNVTLSCEQNLNHDAMYWYRQDPGQGLRLIYYSQIVNDFQKGDIAEGYSVSREKKESFPLTVTSAQKNPTAFYLCASRQTDGNYGYTFGSGTRLTVV.

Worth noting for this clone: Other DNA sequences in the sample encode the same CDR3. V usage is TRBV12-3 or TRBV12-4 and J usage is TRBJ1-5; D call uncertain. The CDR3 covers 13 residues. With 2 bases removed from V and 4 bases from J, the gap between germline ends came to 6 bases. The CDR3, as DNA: TGTGCCAGCAGTTTAAACGGGAATCAGCCCCAGCATTTT. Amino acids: CASSLNGNQPQHF.

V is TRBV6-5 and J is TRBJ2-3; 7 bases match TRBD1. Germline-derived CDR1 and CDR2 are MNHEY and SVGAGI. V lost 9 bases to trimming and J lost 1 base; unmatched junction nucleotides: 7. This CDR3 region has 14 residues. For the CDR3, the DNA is TGTGCCAGTCACCAGGGGGTGGGCACAGATACGCAGTATTTT. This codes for CASHQGVGTDTQYF.

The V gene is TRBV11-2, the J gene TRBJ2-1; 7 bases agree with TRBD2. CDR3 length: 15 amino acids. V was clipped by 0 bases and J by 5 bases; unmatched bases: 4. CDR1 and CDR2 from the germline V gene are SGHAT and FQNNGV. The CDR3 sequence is CASSLDGGGNNEQFF. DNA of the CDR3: TGTGCCAGCAGCTTAGATGGCGGGGGAAACAATGAGCAGTTCTTC.

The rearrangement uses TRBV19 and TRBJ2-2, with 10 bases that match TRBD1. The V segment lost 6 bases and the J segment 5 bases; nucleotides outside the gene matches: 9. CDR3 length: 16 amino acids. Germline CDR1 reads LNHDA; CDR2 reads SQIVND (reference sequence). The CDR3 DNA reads TGTGCCAGTAGCCTCGTCCCGGGACAGGGGACCGGGGAGCTGTTTTTT. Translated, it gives CASSLVPGQGTGELFF. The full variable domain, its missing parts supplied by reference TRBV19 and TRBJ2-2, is DGGITQSPKYLFRKEGQNVTLSCEQNLNHDAMYWYRQDPGQGLRLIYYSQIVNDFQKGDIAEGYSVSREKKESFPLTVTSAQKNPTAFYLCASSLVPGQGTGELFFGEGSRLTVL.

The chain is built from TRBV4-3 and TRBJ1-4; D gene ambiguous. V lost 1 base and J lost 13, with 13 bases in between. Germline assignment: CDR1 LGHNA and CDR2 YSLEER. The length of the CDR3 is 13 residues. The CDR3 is CASSQGSGERLFF. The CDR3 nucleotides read TGCGCCAGCAGCCAAGGATCCGGGGAGAGACTGTTTTTT.

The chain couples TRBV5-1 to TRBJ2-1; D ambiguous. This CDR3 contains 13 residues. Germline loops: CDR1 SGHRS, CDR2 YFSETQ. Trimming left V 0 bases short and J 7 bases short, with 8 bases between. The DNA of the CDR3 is TGCGCCAGCAGCTTGGCCCCAAGTAATGAGCAGTTCTTC. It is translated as CASSLAPSNEQFF. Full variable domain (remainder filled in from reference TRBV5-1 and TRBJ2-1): KAGVTQTPRYLIKTRGQQVTLSCSPISGHRSVSWYQQTPGQGLQFLFEYFSETQRNKGNFPGRFSGRQFSNSRSEMNVSTLELGDSALYLCASSLAPSNEQFFGPGTRLTVL.

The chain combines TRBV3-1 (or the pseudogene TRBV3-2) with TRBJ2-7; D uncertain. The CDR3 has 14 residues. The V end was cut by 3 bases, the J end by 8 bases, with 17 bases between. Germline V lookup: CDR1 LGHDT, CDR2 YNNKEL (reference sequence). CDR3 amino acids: CASSQEQILTKQYF. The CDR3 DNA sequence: TGTGCCAGCAGCCAGGAACAGATACTTACGAAGCAGTACTTC.

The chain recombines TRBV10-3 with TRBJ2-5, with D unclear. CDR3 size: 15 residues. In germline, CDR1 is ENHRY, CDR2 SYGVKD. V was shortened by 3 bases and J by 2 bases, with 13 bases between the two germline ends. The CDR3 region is CAISDDQLGQETQYF. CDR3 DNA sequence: TGTGCCATCAGTGATGACCAGTTGGGGCAAGAGACCCAGTACTTC.

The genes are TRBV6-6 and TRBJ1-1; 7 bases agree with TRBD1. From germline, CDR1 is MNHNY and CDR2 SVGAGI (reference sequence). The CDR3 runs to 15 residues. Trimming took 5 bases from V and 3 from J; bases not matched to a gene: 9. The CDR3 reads CASSPTQTGYTEAFF. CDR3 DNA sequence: TGTGCCAGCAGTCCTACCCAGACAGGGTACACTGAAGCTTTCTTT.

CDR3 residues: CASGEIRDHPYEQYF. CDR3 in DNA: TGTGCCAGCGGCGAGATTCGGGACCATCCCTACGAGCAGTACTTC. The chain has TRBV28 and TRBJ2-7; D is tentatively TRBD1 or TRBD2 (5 bases each). The CDR3 has 15 amino acids. From germline, CDR1 is MDHEN and CDR2 SYDVKM. V was trimmed by 8 bases and J by 2 bases, leaving 19 bases between them. Full variable domain (remainder filled in from reference TRBV28 and TRBJ2-7): DVKVTQSSRYLVKRTGEKVFLECVQDMDHENMFWYRQDPGLGLRLIYFSYDVKMKEKGDIPEGYSVSREKKERFSLILESASTNQTSMYLCASGEIRDHPYEQYFGPGTRLTVT.

Written as DNA, the CDR3 is TGTGCCAGCAGCTCCGCCGGGACGACGGACACCGGGGAGCTGTTTTTT. This codes for CASSSAGTTDTGELFF. This chain links TRBV5-6 with TRBJ2-2; D is possibly TRBD1 or TRBD2 (5 bases each). CDR3 length equals 16 residues. The germline V and J ends were trimmed by 3 bases and 3 bases, with 15 bases remaining between them. Germline values: CDR1 SGHDT, CDR2 YYEEEE.

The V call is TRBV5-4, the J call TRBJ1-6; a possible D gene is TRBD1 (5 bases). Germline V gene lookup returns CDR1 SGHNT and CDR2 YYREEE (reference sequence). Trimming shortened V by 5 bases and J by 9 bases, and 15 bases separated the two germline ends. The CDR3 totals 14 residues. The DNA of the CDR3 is TGTGCCAGCAGACCCGCAGGGAGGGGTTCACCCCTCCACTTT. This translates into CASRPAGRGSPLHF.

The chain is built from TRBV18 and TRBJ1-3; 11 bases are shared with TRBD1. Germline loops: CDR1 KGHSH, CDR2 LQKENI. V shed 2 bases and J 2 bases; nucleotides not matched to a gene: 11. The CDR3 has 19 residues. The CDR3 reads CASSPGTGGLKAPGNTIYF. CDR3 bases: TGTGCCAGCTCACCAGGGACAGGGGGACTCAAAGCTCCTGGAAACACCATATATTTT.